This T cell receptor (beta chain) was captured in a study of cytomegalovirus exposure and HLA in healthy donors. The CDR3 has 16 amino acids. Germline V gene sequence: CDR1 SGHNT, CDR2 YYREEE (reference sequence). J gave up 0 bases and V 2 bases, and 6 bases lay outside the gene matches. General observations from the study: The number of N-insertions in an Asian-associated ancestry cluster was reportedly below the roughly 700-donor mean in a later analysis. The study listed 150 to 200 cytomegalovirus-associated TCR beta chains. Productive rates of about 90% or about 30% were seen for most TCR beta V segments in an earlier analysis.

Comment on this clone: Its antigen remains unknown.

The PCR had 60 Vbeta and 13 Jbeta primers. Data came from immunoSEQ multiplex PCR; TCRdb stores just in-frame clones and leaves some out. The data hold more than 75,000 clones, with approximately 69% observed a single time. The chain combines TRBV5-4 with TRBJ1-1; the match to TRBD1 covers 8 bases. Sequences were obtained from PBMCs. The sequence derives from a man between 35 and 55 years old in good health and CMV-seropositive. For the CDR3, the DNA is TGTGCCAGCAGCTTTAACAGGGGGTTGATGAACACTGAAGCTTTCTTT. Protein product: CASSFNRGLMNTEAFF.